These T cell receptor beta chains were read from a single sample in a study of T-cell memory formation after mild COVID-19. TCRdb processed the 5' RACE reads anew with MiXCR; each CDR3 protein has one entry. The sample includes tens of thousands of distinct CDR3 sequences, about 15% of them seen just once. Material: PBMCs or a T cell subset sorted from them (not recorded which). The receptors stem from a man between 18 and 35 years old who had mild COVID-19 (a few samples of this study predate the infection). Cell type and time point are not known. Both conserved end residues are part of each CDR3. A D gene is named only where the DNA matches it firmly. The size field is filled for only some rows; it gives once, few, many or a size class.

CDR3nt: TGTGCCACGCAGCGGGGGGGCGGCAATGAGCAGTTCTTC; CDR3aa: CATQRGGGNEQFF; v_gene: TRBV10-3; abundance: many; j_gene: TRBJ2-1; d_gene: TRBD2
CDR3nt: TGTGCCACCAGCAGAGAACCAACTGGGGACACCATATATTTT; CDR3aa: CATSREPTGDTIYF; v_gene: TRBV15; abundance: -; j_gene: TRBJ1-3; d_gene: -
CDR3nt: TGCGCCAGCAGCCAAAACCTACAGGCGGATACGCAGTATTTT; CDR3aa: CASSQNLQADTQYF; v_gene: TRBV4-1; abundance: few; j_gene: TRBJ2-3; d_gene: -
CDR3nt: TGCGCCAGCAGCCAAGAGCGGGGGGCGGGGAATTCACCCCTCCACTTT; CDR3aa: CASSQERGAGNSPLHF; v_gene: TRBV4-3; abundance: few; j_gene: TRBJ1-6; d_gene: -
CDR3nt: TGTGCCACCAGCTCTGACTCACCCCAAGAGACCCAGTACTTC; CDR3aa: CATSSDSPQETQYF; v_gene: TRBV15; abundance: -; j_gene: TRBJ2-5; d_gene: -
CDR3nt: TGTGCCAAGGTCGACGGAACTCAAGAGACCCAGTACTTC; CDR3aa: CAKVDGTQETQYF; v_gene: TRBV14; abundance: -; j_gene: TRBJ2-5; d_gene: -
CDR3nt: TGCGCCAGCAGCCAAGATAGGAATCCAGGGACATGGGATGAGCAGTTCTTC; CDR3aa: CASSQDRNPGTWDEQFF; v_gene: TRBV4-3; abundance: many; j_gene: TRBJ2-1; d_gene: -
CDR3nt: TGTGCCAGTAGTATTAGGGCGGTTCACTACAATGAGCAGTTCTTC; CDR3aa: CASSIRAVHYNEQFF; v_gene: TRBV19; abundance: -; j_gene: TRBJ2-1; d_gene: -
CDR3nt: TGTGCCAGCAGCGGGACTAGCGACCACTACGAGCAGTACTTC; CDR3aa: CASSGTSDHYEQYF; v_gene: TRBV27; abundance: -; j_gene: TRBJ2-7; d_gene: TRBD2
CDR3nt: TGTGCCAGCAGCTCCCTCTCTGGGGCTAGCGGGGGTTACGAGCAGTACTTC; CDR3aa: CASSSLSGASGGYEQYF; v_gene: TRBV5-6; abundance: -; j_gene: TRBJ2-7; d_gene: TRBD2
CDR3nt: TGCGCCAGCAGCCAAGATGCTACTGGGTTCTCGGGGGGCTTCCCCCAGCCCCAGCATTTT; CDR3aa: CASSQDATGFSGGFPQPQHF; v_gene: TRBV4-3; abundance: few; j_gene: TRBJ1-5; d_gene: -
CDR3nt: TGTGCCAGCAGGACCGGATCTGAGCAGTTCTTC; CDR3aa: CASRTGSEQFF; v_gene: TRBV6-5; abundance: -; j_gene: TRBJ2-1; d_gene: -
CDR3nt: TGCAGCGTCAATATGATGAACACTGAAGCTTTCTTT; CDR3aa: CSVNMMNTEAFF; v_gene: TRBV29-1; abundance: few; j_gene: TRBJ1-1; d_gene: -
CDR3nt: TGTGCCAGCAGCTCTGACCGGGACAACACAGATACGCAGTATTTT; CDR3aa: CASSSDRDNTDTQYF; v_gene: TRBV5-4; abundance: few; j_gene: TRBJ2-3; d_gene: -
CDR3nt: TGTGCCAGCAGTCCTTCCGCGCCCGGTAGGGAAAAACTGTTTTTT; CDR3aa: CASSPSAPGREKLFF; v_gene: TRBV28; abundance: -; j_gene: TRBJ1-4; d_gene: -
CDR3nt: TGTGCCAGCAGCGTAGCGGAATGGGTAAACTATGGCTACACCTTC; CDR3aa: CASSVAEWVNYGYTF; v_gene: TRBV9; abundance: few; j_gene: TRBJ1-2; d_gene: -
CDR3nt: TGCGCCAGCAGCCAAATAGAGGAGGGCACTGAAGCTTTCTTT; CDR3aa: CASSQIEEGTEAFF; v_gene: TRBV4-1; abundance: -; j_gene: TRBJ1-1; d_gene: -
CDR3nt: TGCGCCAGCAGCCAAAGCACCACAGATACGCAGTATTTT; CDR3aa: CASSQSTTDTQYF; v_gene: TRBV4-1; abundance: -; j_gene: TRBJ2-3; d_gene: -
CDR3nt: TGCGCCAGCAGCCAGTCCACAGGGGGTTCCTACAATGAGCAGTTCTTC; CDR3aa: CASSQSTGGSYNEQFF; v_gene: TRBV4-3; abundance: -; j_gene: TRBJ2-1; d_gene: TRBD1
CDR3nt: TGTGCCAGCAGCGACGGGACAGGGAAATATAGCAATCAGCCCCAGCATTTT; CDR3aa: CASSDGTGKYSNQPQHF; v_gene: TRBV9; abundance: -; j_gene: TRBJ1-5; d_gene: TRBD1
CDR3nt: TGCGCCAGCAGCCAAGATTATGAGACAGGGGGAATGAACACTGAAGCTTTCTTT; CDR3aa: CASSQDYETGGMNTEAFF; v_gene: TRBV4-3; abundance: once; j_gene: TRBJ1-1; d_gene: TRBD1
CDR3nt: TGTGCCAGCAGTGCACATACCGCTAGCGGGGGAGGGCAAGAGACCCAGTACTTC; CDR3aa: CASSAHTASGGGQETQYF; v_gene: TRBV12-3/TRBV12-4; abundance: -; j_gene: TRBJ2-5; d_gene: TRBD2
CDR3nt: TGTGCCAGCAGCTTAGCGCTTCCCTACCGGCCCATGAACACTGAAGCTTTCTTT; CDR3aa: CASSLALPYRPMNTEAFF; v_gene: TRBV7-9; abundance: -; j_gene: TRBJ1-1; d_gene: -
CDR3nt: TGTGCCAGCAGCTTCGAACAGGACAATCAGCCCCAGCATTTT; CDR3aa: CASSFEQDNQPQHF; v_gene: TRBV7-9; abundance: few; j_gene: TRBJ1-5; d_gene: -
CDR3nt: TGTGCCAGCAGCTTGGCCACCGGGGGAACAGATACGCAGTATTTT; CDR3aa: CASSLATGGTDTQYF; v_gene: TRBV5-8; abundance: -; j_gene: TRBJ2-3; d_gene: -
CDR3nt: TGCGCCAGCAGCTTTAGGTCTGGGGCCAACGTCCTGACTTTC; CDR3aa: CASSFRSGANVLTF; v_gene: TRBV5-1; abundance: few; j_gene: TRBJ2-6; d_gene: -
CDR3nt: TGTGCCAGCAGCACGCAGGGTCCGGCAATGGAGACCCAGTACTTC; CDR3aa: CASSTQGPAMETQYF; v_gene: TRBV19; abundance: -; j_gene: TRBJ2-5; d_gene: -
CDR3nt: TGTGCCAGCAGTCCAAGGACTCTCAACTACGAGCAGTACTTC; CDR3aa: CASSPRTLNYEQYF; v_gene: TRBV28; abundance: few; j_gene: TRBJ2-7; d_gene: -
CDR3nt: TGTGCCAGCAGCGTCAACGGGCGGGAGGGAAACACCATATATTTT; CDR3aa: CASSVNGREGNTIYF; v_gene: TRBV9; abundance: few; j_gene: TRBJ1-3; d_gene: -
CDR3nt: TGTGCCAGCAGTTCAATGGGCATCACAGATACGCAGTATTTT; CDR3aa: CASSSMGITDTQYF; v_gene: TRBV27; abundance: -; j_gene: TRBJ2-3; d_gene: -
CDR3nt: TGCGCCAGCAACCCCGGGACAGGGGTTCCCTATGGCTACACCTTC; CDR3aa: CASNPGTGVPYGYTF; v_gene: TRBV5-1; abundance: -; j_gene: TRBJ1-2; d_gene: TRBD1
CDR3nt: TGTGCCAGCAGTAACTATTTGAGCGGGGGCCATGAGCAGTTCTTC; CDR3aa: CASSNYLSGGHEQFF; v_gene: TRBV6-2/TRBV6-3; abundance: few; j_gene: TRBJ2-1; d_gene: TRBD2
CDR3nt: TGTGCCAGCAGCTCCGGACAGCTCAATGAAAAACTGTTTTTT; CDR3aa: CASSSGQLNEKLFF; v_gene: TRBV7-9; abundance: -; j_gene: TRBJ1-4; d_gene: -
CDR3nt: TGTGCCAGCAGCTTAGGCCTAGCGGGGGGGCTCGAGACCCAGTACTTC; CDR3aa: CASSLGLAGGLETQYF; v_gene: TRBV13; abundance: many; j_gene: TRBJ2-5; d_gene: TRBD2
CDR3nt: TGCGCCAGCAGCCAATCGACCCGTACGGCCTACGAGCAGTACTTC; CDR3aa: CASSQSTRTAYEQYF; v_gene: TRBV4-1; abundance: -; j_gene: TRBJ2-7; d_gene: -
CDR3nt: TGTGCCAGCAAGGACAGATTCTACAATGAGCAGTTCTTC; CDR3aa: CASKDRFYNEQFF; v_gene: TRBV19; abundance: few; j_gene: TRBJ2-1; d_gene: -
CDR3nt: TGCAGTGCCATTGAGGGGACGGGGGGCTTAAACATTCAGTACTTC; CDR3aa: CSAIEGTGGLNIQYF; v_gene: TRBV20-1; abundance: -; j_gene: TRBJ2-4; d_gene: -
CDR3nt: TGTGCCAGTAGACCACAGGGGAACCAGCCCCAGCATTTT; CDR3aa: CASRPQGNQPQHF; v_gene: TRBV19; abundance: -; j_gene: TRBJ1-5; d_gene: TRBD1
CDR3nt: TGTGCCAGCAGTGACTCAGCGGGTAACACAGATACGCAGTATTTT; CDR3aa: CASSDSAGNTDTQYF; v_gene: TRBV6-4; abundance: many; j_gene: TRBJ2-3; d_gene: -
CDR3nt: TGCGCCAGCAGCCAAACGGGGCGGGGACTGATGAACACTGAAGCTTTCTTT; CDR3aa: CASSQTGRGLMNTEAFF; v_gene: TRBV4-1; abundance: -; j_gene: TRBJ1-1; d_gene: -
CDR3nt: TGCGCCAGCAGCTCGGACAGGGGCAGGGACGAGCAGTACTTC; CDR3aa: CASSSDRGRDEQYF; v_gene: TRBV5-1; abundance: -; j_gene: TRBJ2-7; d_gene: TRBD1
CDR3nt: TGTGCCAGCAGAACAGACAGGGTCTCCCAGCCCCAGCATTTT; CDR3aa: CASRTDRVSQPQHF; v_gene: TRBV6-1; abundance: few; j_gene: TRBJ1-5; d_gene: TRBD1
CDR3nt: TGCGCCAGCAGCCGGAACTGGCACACTGAAGCTTTCTTT; CDR3aa: CASSRNWHTEAFF; v_gene: TRBV4-1; abundance: few; j_gene: TRBJ1-1; d_gene: -
CDR3nt: TGTGCCAGCAGCGGCCGGGACAGTCATCAGCCCCAGCATTTT; CDR3aa: CASSGRDSHQPQHF; v_gene: TRBV9; abundance: few; j_gene: TRBJ1-5; d_gene: TRBD1
CDR3nt: TGTGCCAGCAGTTCGGGGACAGGGGTGATCAATGAGCAGTTCTTC; CDR3aa: CASSSGTGVINEQFF; v_gene: TRBV28; abundance: -; j_gene: TRBJ2-1; d_gene: TRBD1
CDR3nt: TGTGCCAGCAGGGGGTGGGATAACACCATATATTTT; CDR3aa: CASRGWDNTIYF; v_gene: TRBV7-2; abundance: few; j_gene: TRBJ1-3; d_gene: -
CDR3nt: TGTGCCAGCAGCTTGGCCCGAAACACCGGGGAGCTGTTTTTT; CDR3aa: CASSLARNTGELFF; v_gene: TRBV5-4; abundance: few; j_gene: TRBJ2-2; d_gene: -
CDR3nt: TGTGCCAGCAGCCACACAGGGGGCGTTATCACAGATACGCAGTATTTT; CDR3aa: CASSHTGGVITDTQYF; v_gene: TRBV7-2; abundance: -; j_gene: TRBJ2-3; d_gene: TRBD1
CDR3nt: TGTGCCAGCAGATATACACGGAACACTGAAGCTTTCTTT; CDR3aa: CASRYTRNTEAFF; v_gene: TRBV6-2/TRBV6-3; abundance: few; j_gene: TRBJ1-1; d_gene: -
CDR3nt: TGCGCCAGCAGCTCGGGCGGTCTGGAGCAGTACTTC; CDR3aa: CASSSGGLEQYF; v_gene: TRBV5-1; abundance: many; j_gene: TRBJ2-7; d_gene: -
CDR3nt: TGTGCCAGCAGTCCGCCACTGAGGCTTTCCTACAATGAGCAGTTCTTC; CDR3aa: CASSPPLRLSYNEQFF; v_gene: TRBV28; abundance: -; j_gene: TRBJ2-1; d_gene: -
CDR3nt: TGTGCCAGCACGGACTTCCAAGAGACCCAGTACTTC; CDR3aa: CASTDFQETQYF; v_gene: TRBV7-9; abundance: few; j_gene: TRBJ2-5; d_gene: -
CDR3nt: TGTGCCAGCACCCCGGGAGGAAATTCACCCCTCCACTTT; CDR3aa: CASTPGGNSPLHF; v_gene: TRBV6-5; abundance: few; j_gene: TRBJ1-6; d_gene: -
CDR3nt: TGCAGCGCAGTAAGGGGAGTAACTGAAGCTTTCTTT; CDR3aa: CSAVRGVTEAFF; v_gene: TRBV29-1; abundance: few; j_gene: TRBJ1-1; d_gene: -
CDR3nt: TGTGCCAGCAGCCTTCATCTCTCCCGGGAGCAGTTCTTC; CDR3aa: CASSLHLSREQFF; v_gene: TRBV4-2; abundance: few; j_gene: TRBJ2-1; d_gene: -